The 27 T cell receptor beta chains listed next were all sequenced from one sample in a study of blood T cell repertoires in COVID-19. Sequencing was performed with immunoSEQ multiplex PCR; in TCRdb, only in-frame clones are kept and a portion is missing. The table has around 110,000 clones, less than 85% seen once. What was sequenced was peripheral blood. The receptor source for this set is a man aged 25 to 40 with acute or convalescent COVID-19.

Here the CDR3 reads CASSYRGGAGSLRLEQFF. The CDR3 bases are TGTGCCAGCAGTTACAGGGGGGGGGCAGGGAGCCTCCGACTTGAGCAGTTCTTC. V is TRBV6-2 or TRBV6-3 and J is TRBJ2-1; a weak D match, TRBD2 (7 bases). Deletions cut 2 bases from V and 9 bases from J, with 26 bases between. The CDR3 consists of 18 residues. The germline CDR1 and CDR2 sequences are MNHEY and SVGEGT.

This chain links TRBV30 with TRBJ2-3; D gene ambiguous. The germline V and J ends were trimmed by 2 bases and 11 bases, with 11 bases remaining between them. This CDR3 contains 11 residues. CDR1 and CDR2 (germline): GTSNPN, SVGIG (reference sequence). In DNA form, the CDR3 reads TGTGCCTGGAGTAAGAGCCTAGGGCAGTATTTT. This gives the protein CAWSKSLGQYF. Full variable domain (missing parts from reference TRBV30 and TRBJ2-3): SQTIHQWPATLVQPVGSPLSLECTVEGTSNPNLYWYRQAAGRGLQLLFYSVGIGQISSEVPQNLSASRPQDRQFILSSKKLLLSDSGFYLCAWSKSLGQYFGPGTRLTVL.

The CDR3 nucleotides are TGCGCCAGCAGCCAAGATTGGTCAGGGAGGCAGCCCCAGCATTTT. This translates into CASSQDWSGRQPQHF. The chain joins TRBV4-3 to TRBJ1-5; D might be TRBD1 (5 bases). Germline values: CDR1 LGHNA, CDR2 YSLEER. Trimming stripped 0 bases from V and 7 bases from J, with 13 bases between. The CDR3 sequence is 15 residues long.

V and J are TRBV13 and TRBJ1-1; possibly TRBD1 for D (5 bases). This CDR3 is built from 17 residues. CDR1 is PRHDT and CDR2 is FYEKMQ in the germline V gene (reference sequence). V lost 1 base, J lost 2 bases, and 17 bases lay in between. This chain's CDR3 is CASSLAGGIFRNTEAFF. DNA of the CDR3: TGTGCCAGCAGCTTAGCGGGGGGGATTTTTCGCAACACTGAAGCTTTCTTT.

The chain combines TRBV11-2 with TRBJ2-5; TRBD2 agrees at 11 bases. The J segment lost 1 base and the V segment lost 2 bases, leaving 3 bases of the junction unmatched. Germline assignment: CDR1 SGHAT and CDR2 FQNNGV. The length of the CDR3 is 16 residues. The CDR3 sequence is CASSLKLAGVQETQYF. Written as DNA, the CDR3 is TGTGCCAGCAGCTTAAAACTAGCGGGGGTCCAAGAGACCCAGTACTTC. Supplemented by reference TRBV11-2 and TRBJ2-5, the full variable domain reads EAGVAQSPRYKIIEKRQSVAFWCNPISGHATLYWYQQILGQGPKLLIQFQNNGVVDDSQLPKDRFSAERLKGVDSTLKIQPAKLEDSAVYLCASSLKLAGVQETQYFGPGTRLLVL.

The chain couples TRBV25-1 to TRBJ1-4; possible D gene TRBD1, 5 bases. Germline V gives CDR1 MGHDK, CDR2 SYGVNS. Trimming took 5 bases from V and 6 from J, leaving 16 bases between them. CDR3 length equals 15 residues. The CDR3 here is CASSPYTGGDEKLFF. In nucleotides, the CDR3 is TGTGCCAGCAGTCCGTACACAGGAGGGGATGAAAAACTGTTTTTT.

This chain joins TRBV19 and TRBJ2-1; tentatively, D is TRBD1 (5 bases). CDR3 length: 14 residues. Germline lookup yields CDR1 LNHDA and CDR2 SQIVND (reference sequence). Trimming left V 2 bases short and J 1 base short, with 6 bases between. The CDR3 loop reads CASSIQGSYNEQFF. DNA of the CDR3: TGTGCCAGTAGTATACAGGGATCCTACAATGAGCAGTTCTTC.

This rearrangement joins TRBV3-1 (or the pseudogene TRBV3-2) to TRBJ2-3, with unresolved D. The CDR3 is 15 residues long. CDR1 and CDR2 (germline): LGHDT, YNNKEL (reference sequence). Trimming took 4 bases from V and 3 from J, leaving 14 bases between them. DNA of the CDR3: TGTGCCAGCAGCCCAAGCTGGAGCACAACAGATACGCAGTATTTT. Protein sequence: CASSPSWSTTDTQYF.

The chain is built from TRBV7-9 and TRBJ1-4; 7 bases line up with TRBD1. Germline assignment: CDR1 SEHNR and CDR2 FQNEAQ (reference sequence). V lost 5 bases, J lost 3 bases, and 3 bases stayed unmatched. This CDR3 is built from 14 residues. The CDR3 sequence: CASSVQGSNEKLFF. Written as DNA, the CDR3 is TGTGCCAGCAGCGTACAGGGGTCTAATGAAAAACTGTTTTTT.

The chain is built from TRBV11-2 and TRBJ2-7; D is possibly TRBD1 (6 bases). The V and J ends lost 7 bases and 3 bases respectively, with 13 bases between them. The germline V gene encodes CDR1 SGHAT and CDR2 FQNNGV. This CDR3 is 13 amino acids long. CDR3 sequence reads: CASTQGRGYEQYF. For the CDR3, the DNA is TGTGCCAGCACCCAGGGCAGGGGCTACGAGCAGTACTTC.

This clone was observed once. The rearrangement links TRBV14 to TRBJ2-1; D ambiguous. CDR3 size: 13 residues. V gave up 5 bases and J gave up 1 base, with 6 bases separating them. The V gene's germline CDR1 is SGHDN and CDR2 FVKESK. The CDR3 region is CASSINSYNEQFF. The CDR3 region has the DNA TGTGCCAGCAGCATTAATTCCTACAATGAGCAGTTCTTC.

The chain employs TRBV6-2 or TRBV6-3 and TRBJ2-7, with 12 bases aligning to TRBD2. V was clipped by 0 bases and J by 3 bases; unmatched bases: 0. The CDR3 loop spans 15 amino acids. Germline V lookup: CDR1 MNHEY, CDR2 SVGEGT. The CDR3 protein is CASSYSTSGGYEQYF. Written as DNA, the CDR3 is TGTGCCAGCAGTTACTCGACTAGCGGGGGCTACGAGCAGTACTTC.

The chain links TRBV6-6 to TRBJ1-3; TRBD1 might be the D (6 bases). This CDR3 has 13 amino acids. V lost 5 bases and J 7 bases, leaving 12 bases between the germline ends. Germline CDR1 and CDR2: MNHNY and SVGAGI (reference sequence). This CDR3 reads CASSLKTGNTIYF. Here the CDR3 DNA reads TGTGCCAGCAGTCTTAAAACAGGGAACACCATATATTTT.

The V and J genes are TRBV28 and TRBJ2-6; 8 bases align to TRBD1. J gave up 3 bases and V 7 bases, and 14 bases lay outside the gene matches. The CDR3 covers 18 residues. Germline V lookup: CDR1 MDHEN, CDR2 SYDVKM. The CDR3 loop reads CASTPEGQGAIGANVLTF. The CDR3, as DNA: TGTGCCAGCACCCCAGAAGGGCAGGGGGCGATTGGGGCCAACGTCCTGACTTTC.

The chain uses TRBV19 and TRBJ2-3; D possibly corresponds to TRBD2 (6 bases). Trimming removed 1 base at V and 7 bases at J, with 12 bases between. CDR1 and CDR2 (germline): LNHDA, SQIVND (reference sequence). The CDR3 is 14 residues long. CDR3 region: CASSIGGRGNTQYF. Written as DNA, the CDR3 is TGTGCCAGTAGTATAGGTGGGCGGGGAAATACGCAGTATTTT.

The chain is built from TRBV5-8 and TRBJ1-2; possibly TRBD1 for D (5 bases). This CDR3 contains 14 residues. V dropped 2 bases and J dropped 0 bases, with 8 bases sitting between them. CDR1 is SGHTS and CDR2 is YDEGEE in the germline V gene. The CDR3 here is CASSFAGANYGYTF. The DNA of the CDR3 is TGTGCCAGCAGCTTTGCGGGGGCTAACTATGGCTACACCTTC.

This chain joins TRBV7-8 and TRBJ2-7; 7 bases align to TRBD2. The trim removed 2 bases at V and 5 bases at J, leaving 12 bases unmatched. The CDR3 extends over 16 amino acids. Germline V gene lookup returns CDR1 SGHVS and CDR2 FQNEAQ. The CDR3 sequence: CASSLMSRGGSHEQYF. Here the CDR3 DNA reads TGTGCCAGCAGCTTAATGTCTCGCGGGGGAAGTCACGAGCAGTACTTC.

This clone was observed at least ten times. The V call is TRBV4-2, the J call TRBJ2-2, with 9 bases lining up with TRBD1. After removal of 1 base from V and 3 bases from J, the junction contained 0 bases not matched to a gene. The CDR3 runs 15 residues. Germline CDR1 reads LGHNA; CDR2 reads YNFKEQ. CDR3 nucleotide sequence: TGTGCCAGCAGCCAAGGGACAGGGGACACCGGGGAGCTGTTTTTT. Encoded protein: CASSQGTGDTGELFF.

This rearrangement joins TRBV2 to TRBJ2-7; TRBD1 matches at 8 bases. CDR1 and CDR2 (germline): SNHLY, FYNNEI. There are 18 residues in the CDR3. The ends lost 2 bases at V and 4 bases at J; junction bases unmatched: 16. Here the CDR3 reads CASSESVGGGTGEYEQYV. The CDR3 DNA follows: TGTGCCAGCAGTGAATCAGTGGGGGGCGGGACAGGAGAATACGAGCAGTACGTC.

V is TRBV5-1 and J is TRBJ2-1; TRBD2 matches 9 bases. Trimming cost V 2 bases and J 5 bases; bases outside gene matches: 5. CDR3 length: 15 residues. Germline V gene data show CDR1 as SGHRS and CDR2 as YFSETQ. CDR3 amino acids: CASSFGIAGDNEQFF. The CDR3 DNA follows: TGCGCCAGCAGCTTCGGGATAGCGGGGGACAATGAGCAGTTCTTC.

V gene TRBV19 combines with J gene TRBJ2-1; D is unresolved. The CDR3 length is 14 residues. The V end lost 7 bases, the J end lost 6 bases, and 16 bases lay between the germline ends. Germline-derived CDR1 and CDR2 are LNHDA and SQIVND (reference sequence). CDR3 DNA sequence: TGTGCCAGTAAAGGAGTAGGTCCCCCCAATGAGCAGTTCTTC. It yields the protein CASKGVGPPNEQFF.

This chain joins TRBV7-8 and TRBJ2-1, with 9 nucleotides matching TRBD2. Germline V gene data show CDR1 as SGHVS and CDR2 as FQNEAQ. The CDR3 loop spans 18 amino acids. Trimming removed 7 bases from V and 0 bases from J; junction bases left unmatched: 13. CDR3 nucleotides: TGTGCCAGCACTTTAGCAGCTAGCGGGGTGAGCTCCTACAATGAGCAGTTCTTC. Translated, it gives CASTLAASGVSSYNEQFF.

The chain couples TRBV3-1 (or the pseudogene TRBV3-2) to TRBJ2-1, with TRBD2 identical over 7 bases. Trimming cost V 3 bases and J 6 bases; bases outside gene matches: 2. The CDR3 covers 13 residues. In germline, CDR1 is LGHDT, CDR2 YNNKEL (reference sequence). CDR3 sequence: CASSHGLVNEQFF. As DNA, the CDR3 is TGTGCCAGCAGCCACGGACTAGTCAATGAGCAGTTCTTC.

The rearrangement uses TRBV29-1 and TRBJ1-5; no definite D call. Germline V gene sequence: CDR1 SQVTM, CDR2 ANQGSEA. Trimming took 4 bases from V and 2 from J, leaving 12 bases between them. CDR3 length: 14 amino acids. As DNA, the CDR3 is TGCAGCGTTGTCGGAGGTGATGGCAATCAGCCCCAGCATTTT. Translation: CSVVGGDGNQPQHF.

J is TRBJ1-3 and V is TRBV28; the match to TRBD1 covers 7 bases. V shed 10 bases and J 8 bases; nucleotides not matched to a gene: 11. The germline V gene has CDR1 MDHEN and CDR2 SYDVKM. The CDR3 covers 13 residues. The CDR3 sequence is CAIPRGGSDTIYF. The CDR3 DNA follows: TGTGCCATCCCCCGAGGGGGCTCGGACACCATATATTTT.

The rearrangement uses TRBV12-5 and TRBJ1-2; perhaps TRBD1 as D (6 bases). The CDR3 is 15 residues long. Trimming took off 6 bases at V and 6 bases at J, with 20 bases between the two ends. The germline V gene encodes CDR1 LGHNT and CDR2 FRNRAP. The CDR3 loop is CASGSPTGGWNGYTF. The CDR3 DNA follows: TGTGCTAGTGGCTCTCCGACAGGCGGATGGAATGGCTACACCTTC.

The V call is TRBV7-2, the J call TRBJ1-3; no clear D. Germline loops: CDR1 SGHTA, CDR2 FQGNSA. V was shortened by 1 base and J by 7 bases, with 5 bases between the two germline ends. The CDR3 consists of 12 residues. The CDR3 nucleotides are TGTGCCAGCAGCTTAGGGCTGAACACCATATATTTT. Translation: CASSLGLNTIYF.